The rows below give T cell receptor beta chains drawn from one sample of a study of blood T cell repertoires in COVID-19. Only in-frame clones appear in the TCRdb table, and some are missing; sequencing was by immunoSEQ multiplex PCR. The sample has around 94,000 clones, approximately 84% seen once. What was sequenced was peripheral blood. These receptors were obtained from a man between 60 and 75 years old with acute or convalescent COVID-19. The conserved cysteine and the conserved F or W are not part of the CDR3 here.

TRBV5-1,TRBJ1-6,ASTVSTGEESPLH
TRBV6-2/TRBV6-3,TRBJ1-5,ASSYEARLGQPQH
TRBV3-1/TRBV3-2,TRBJ2-7,ASRISQGYEQY
TRBV11-2,TRBJ1-6,ASSGSPTGGYNSPLH
TRBV6-2/TRBV6-3,TRBJ1-6,ASSYAWGGTANSPLH
TRBV27,TRBJ2-5,ASSQDRTQETQY
TRBV7-9,TRBJ1-2,ASSLYGQYGYT
TRBV19,TRBJ1-2,ASSIPDRYYGYT
TRBV6-1,TRBJ2-7,ASSEGRAAEQY
TRBV6-2/TRBV6-3,TRBJ1-2,ASSYYQVYGYT
TRBV6-5,TRBJ1-2,ASRTPQGGDGYT
TRBV6-6,TRBJ2-1,ASSPPAARGADNEQF
TRBV11-2,TRBJ1-1,ASSLAGGMNTEAF
TRBV15,TRBJ1-2,ATSRDLGQGKVYGYT
TRBV3-1/TRBV3-2,TRBJ1-6,ASSQDTQVNSPLH
TRBV6-6,TRBJ2-7,ASSYGQVTYEQY
TRBV29-1,TRBJ1-1,SVQGDERTEAF
TRBV30,TRBJ2-7,AWARDSTYEQY
TRBV3-1/TRBV3-2,TRBJ2-7,ASSLGTSGDYEQY
TRBV6-2/TRBV6-3,TRBJ1-5,ASSWDRDYSNQPQH
TRBV7-2,TRBJ1-4,ASSLGLQGATEKLF
TRBV4-1,TRBJ2-7,ASSQDRGWDEQY
TRBV9,TRBJ1-2,ASSPWGGQGYT
TRBV2,TRBJ1-5,ASSVGTGGTQPQH
TRBV5-1,TRBJ2-1,ASSLTTSGSYNEQF
TRBV15,TRBJ2-7,ATSRAGHGHEQY
TRBV30,TRBJ1-5,AWSPNSNQPQH
TRBV30,TRBJ2-1,AWASKLAGGHYNEQF
TRBV7-2,TRBJ1-5,ASSSSNSLIQPQH
TRBV21-1,TRBJ2-7,ASSSTNWVTHGVQY
TRBV12-3/TRBV12-4,TRBJ1-1,ASSFGQGARAF
TRBV5-6,TRBJ1-4,ASSADRATNEKLF
TRBV27,TRBJ1-6,ASSPLNSPLH
TRBV28,TRBJ2-2,ASSPGTSGLAGELF
TRBV2,TRBJ2-7,ASKEPGTSYEQY
TRBV13,TRBJ2-4,ASSATGQGGAKNIQY
TRBV25-1,TRBJ2-7,ASIGPGYEQY
TRBV5-1,TRBJ2-2,ASSGWGANTGELF
TRBV19,TRBJ1-3,ASTLGGRLLSGNTIY